This TCR beta chain appears in the sequencing data of a study of blood T cell repertoires in COVID-19. Overall study context: The origin of the acute and convalescent COVID-19 samples was the United States, Italy and Spain. PBMCs, B-cell-depleted T cells, or T cells were the source of the cDNA or gDNA that made up the material.

Germline CDR1 is SGHRS and CDR2 is YFSETQ. The CDR3 length is 16 residues. V lost 1 base to trimming and J lost 3 bases, with 11 bases between them. Authors' processing steps: Estimates of nucleated cell counts were drawn from the amplification of reference gene primers. Produced via immunoSEQ multiplex PCR; TCRdb's table is partial and in-frame only. That table furnishes V, J and clone size, whereas the DNA furnished D and trimming. The table lists about 140,000 clones, around 90% of them singletons. The clonotype comes from an older man with acute or convalescent COVID-19. The sample taken for sequencing was peripheral blood. The V gene is TRBV5-1, the J gene TRBJ2-6, with a weak D call TRBD1 (6 bases). The CDR3 coding sequence is TGCGCCAGCAGCTTGTCAGGGGCGTATGGGGCCAACGTCCTGACTTTC. Translation gives CASSLSGAYGANVLTF.